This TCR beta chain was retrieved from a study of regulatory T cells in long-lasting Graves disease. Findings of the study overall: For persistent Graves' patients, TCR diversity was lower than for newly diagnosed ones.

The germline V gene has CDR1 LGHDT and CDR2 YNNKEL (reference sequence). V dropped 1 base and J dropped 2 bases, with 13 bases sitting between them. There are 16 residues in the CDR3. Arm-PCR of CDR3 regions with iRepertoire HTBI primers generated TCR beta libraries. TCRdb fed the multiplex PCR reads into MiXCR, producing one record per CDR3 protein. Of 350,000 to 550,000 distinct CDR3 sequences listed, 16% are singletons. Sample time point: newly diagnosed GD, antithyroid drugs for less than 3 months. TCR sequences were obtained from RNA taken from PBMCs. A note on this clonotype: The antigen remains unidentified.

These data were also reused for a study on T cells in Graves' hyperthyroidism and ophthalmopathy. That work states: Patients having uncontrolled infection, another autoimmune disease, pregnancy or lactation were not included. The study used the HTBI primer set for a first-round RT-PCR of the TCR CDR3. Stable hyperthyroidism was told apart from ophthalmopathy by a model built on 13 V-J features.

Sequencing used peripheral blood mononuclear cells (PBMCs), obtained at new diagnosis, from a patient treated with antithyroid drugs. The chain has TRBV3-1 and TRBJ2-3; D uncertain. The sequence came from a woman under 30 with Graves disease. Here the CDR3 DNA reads TGTGCCAGCAGCCAAGCAGTGACGGCAATCACAGATACGCAGTATTTT. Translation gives CASSQAVTAITDTQYF.